The 16 T cell receptor beta chains presented below share a single source sample, sequenced in a study of blood T cell repertoires in COVID-19. Some clones are missing from TCRdb's copy, which holds only in-frame ones; the method was immunoSEQ multiplex PCR. The data contain 150,000 to 200,000 clones, more than 75% of them seen just once; the ten biggest clones take up approximately 13%. The sequenced material came from peripheral blood. The receptors shown here come from a woman aged 70-85 years with COVID-19, enrolled during active disease.

Of note for this clone: Different DNA sequences within this sample yield the same CDR3. V usage is TRBV6-5 and J usage is TRBJ2-1, with 10 nucleotides matching TRBD2. Germline CDR1 and CDR2: MNHEY and SVGAGI. V trimming: 5 bases; J trimming: 0 bases; junction bases outside the gene matches: 1. This CDR3 region has 15 residues. CDR3 in DNA: TGTGCCAGCAGTCCTAGCGGGAGCTCCTACAATGAGCAGTTCTTC. It encodes CASSPSGSSYNEQFF.

The gene calls are TRBV7-2 and TRBJ1-2, with D possibly matching TRBD1 (6 bases). The CDR3 runs to 15 residues. V was shortened by 1 base and J by 7 bases, with 16 bases between the two germline ends. CDR1 is SGHTA, CDR2 FQGNSA, per germline. The CDR3 DNA is TGTGCCAGCAGCTTAGACTACAGGGAAACCGGTGGCTACACCTTC. Its translation: CASSLDYRETGGYTF.

V usage is TRBV7-2 and J usage is TRBJ1-6, with a possible D match to TRBD1 (6 bases). Between the trimmed V and J ends, which lost 4 bases and 18 bases, there was a span of 19 bases. CDR3 length equals 13 residues. Germline-derived CDR1 and CDR2 are SGHTA and FQGNSA. This CDR3 reads CASSSGGQTTCHF. The CDR3 DNA reads TGTGCCAGCAGCTCCGGTGGACAGACAACCTGCCACTTT.

DNA of the CDR3: TGTGCCAGCAGCTTGGGGAGTTCTCGAGGTGAAAAACTGTTTTTT. It codes for CASSLGSSRGEKLFF. The V call is TRBV5-6, the J call TRBJ1-4; no clear D. V was clipped by 0 bases and J by 7 bases, with 13 bases between them. The CDR3 extends over 15 amino acids. CDR1 and CDR2 from the germline V gene are SGHDT and YYEEEE.

This chain uses TRBV11-3 with TRBJ2-1, with 7 nucleotides matching TRBD2. This CDR3 comprises 14 residues. After removal of 4 bases from V and 4 bases from J, the junction contained 4 bases not matched to a gene. Per germline, CDR1 SGHNT and CDR2 YENEEA. In nucleotides, the CDR3 is TGTGCCAGCAGCTCCCGACTAGCTTACAATGAGCAGTTCTTC. This gives the protein CASSSRLAYNEQFF.

The chain joins TRBV11-2 to TRBJ2-5; TRBD2 agrees at 9 bases. This CDR3 is 13 amino acids long. The V gene end was trimmed by 7 bases and the J gene end by 3 bases; junction bases not matched to a gene: 3. Germline lookup yields CDR1 SGHAT and CDR2 FQNNGV. The CDR3 protein is CASTRLAEETQYF. The CDR3 bases are TGTGCCAGCACCAGACTAGCGGAAGAGACCCAGTACTTC.

The chain carries TRBV7-8 and TRBJ2-1; D is uncertain. The CDR3 length is 13 residues. From germline, CDR1 is SGHVS and CDR2 FQNEAQ. Trimming pared 1 base from V and 8 bases from J, leaving 9 bases between. The CDR3 DNA is TGTGCCAGCAGCTTAGGAACTATAGATGAGCAGTTCTTC. Translation gives CASSLGTIDEQFF.

V usage is TRBV19 and J usage is TRBJ2-1; 7 nucleotides match TRBD1. Germline V gene sequence: CDR1 LNHDA, CDR2 SQIVND (reference sequence). V lost 6 bases to trimming and J lost 5 bases; unmatched junction nucleotides: 4. This CDR3 is 13 amino acids long. The CDR3 here is CASRITGDNEQFF. The DNA for the CDR3 is TGTGCCAGTAGGATAACAGGGGACAATGAGCAGTTCTTC.

Only one count was recorded for this clone. The rearrangement joins TRBV6-5 to TRBJ2-7; unclear D gene. Trimming cost V 5 bases and J 7 bases, with 12 bases left between them. Germline CDR1 MNHEY, CDR2 SVGAGI. CDR3 length: 12 residues. CDR3 bases: TGTGCCAGCAGTCCTGACTCCCAAGAGCAGTACTTC. It specifies CASSPDSQEQYF.

The rearrangement links TRBV5-5 to TRBJ2-7; tentative D call: TRBD1 (6 bases). Trimming removed 4 bases at V and 3 bases at J, with 20 bases between. The germline gives CDR1 SGHKS, CDR2 YYEKEE (reference sequence). The length of the CDR3 is 16 residues. The CDR3: CASSPNAQLRGYEQYF. Written as DNA, the CDR3 is TGTGCCAGCAGCCCGAATGCCCAGCTCAGGGGCTACGAGCAGTACTTC.

In DNA, the CDR3 is TGTGCCAGCTCATTCCGGGACAGTAATTCACCCCTCCACTTT. This encodes CASSFRDSNSPLHF. This chain uses TRBV18 with TRBJ1-6; TRBD1 matches at 7 bases. Germline CDR1 KGHSH, CDR2 LQKENI. The V gene end was trimmed by 5 bases and the J gene end by 6 bases; junction bases not matched to a gene: 4. CDR3 size: 14 residues.

The chain couples TRBV7-2 to TRBJ2-5, with D possibly matching TRBD2 (6 bases). Trimming removed 5 bases from V and 2 bases from J, with 12 bases in between. Germline CDR1 SGHTA, CDR2 FQGNSA. The CDR3 contains 14 residues. The CDR3 loop reads CASSKSSVQETQYF. CDR3 in DNA: TGTGCCAGCAGCAAATCTAGCGTTCAAGAGACCCAGTACTTC.

This clone was found a few times. Other DNA sequences of this sample code for an identical CDR3. The chain couples TRBV7-2 to TRBJ1-5; D may be TRBD1 (6 bases). CDR1 is SGHTA and CDR2 is FQGNSA in the germline V gene. CDR3 length equals 14 residues. V gave up 5 bases and J gave up 1 base, with 9 bases separating them. In nucleotides, the CDR3 is TGTGCCAGCAGCCCCCAGGGGAGCAATCAGCCCCAGCATTTT. It specifies CASSPQGSNQPQHF.

This clone appeared once. This rearrangement joins TRBV19 to TRBJ1-1, with 7 positions matching TRBD1. The CDR3 is 14 residues long. Germline V gene lookup returns CDR1 LNHDA and CDR2 SQIVND (reference sequence). The junction had 12 bases not matched to a gene; V was cut back by 7 bases and J by 7 bases. The CDR3 spells CASNDFGTALEAFF. DNA of the CDR3: TGTGCCAGTAATGACTTCGGGACAGCACTTGAAGCTTTCTTT.

V and J are TRBV19 and TRBJ2-1; 8 bases line up with TRBD1. Looked up from germline, CDR1 is LNHDA and CDR2 is SQIVND (reference sequence). This CDR3 region has 16 residues. The V and J ends lost 2 bases and 8 bases, in that order; junction bases with no gene match: 11. The CDR3 loop is CASSINPQGAGDEQFF. In DNA, the CDR3 is TGTGCCAGTAGTATAAATCCCCAGGGGGCAGGGGATGAGCAGTTCTTC.

V gene TRBV19 combines with J gene TRBJ2-5; a possible D gene is TRBD2 (5 bases). Trimming pared 3 bases from V and 5 bases from J, leaving 10 bases between. There are 13 residues in the CDR3. Looked up from germline, CDR1 is LNHDA and CDR2 is SQIVND (reference sequence). The CDR3 nucleotides are TGTGCCAGTAGTATCGGAGGATGGGAGACCCAGTACTTC. This encodes CASSIGGWETQYF.